One T cell receptor beta chain is described in this entry. It has no known antigen specificity. Per-base quality was not reported, and no clone a single base away is much larger than it. These data are taken from a study of cytomegalovirus exposure and HLA in healthy donors (dated by TCRdb to about 2017). Regarding the complete study: According to a later analysis, one platform produced both the roughly 120 validation repertoires and the 666 repertoires of the first cohort. The aim of the study was to test whether cataloging public T cell receptors could identify signatures of past pathogen exposure. A separate validation cohort of 100 to 150 different subjects was used in addition to the approximately 700-subject first cohort. High-throughput TCR immunosequencing, statistical association of individual TCRs with disease status, and machine learning were combined to predict cytomegalovirus infection status.

CDR1 and CDR2 were assigned from the germline V gene as MDHEN and SYDVKM. Trimming removed 5 bases from V and 6 bases from J; the gene matches leave 10 bases unexplained. The cysteine opens and the phenylalanine closes a CDR3 of 15 amino acids. Solely the CDR3 DNA is kept, with 45 bases framed from the first base. The donors belonged to the validation cohort of roughly 120 subjects, which was separate from the roughly 670-subject first cohort. Overall results and qualifications from the work: A later analysis had no HLA typing for the validation cohort, so co-occurrence there was scored across all 120 repertoires. A few of the identified cytomegalovirus-associated TCR beta chains were confirmed in vitro to be specific for cytomegalovirus antigens. A total of 150 to 200 TCR beta chains were listed by the study as associated with cytomegalovirus. Subsequent analysis determined that TCRs grouped into clusters in the first cohort also showed a tendency toward co-occurrence across the roughly 110 validation repertoires, and 90% to 95% of cluster scores exceeded 0. The authors suggested that the approach could potentially be extended to other disease states and immunological phenotypes. Across donors, most TCR sequences were observed very rarely, whereas some public TCRs were present in many individuals. In both the original and validation cohorts, the classifier was reported to diagnose cytomegalovirus status with high specificity and sensitivity.

Library method: the immunoSEQ multiplex PCR assay. As for the original processing: A statistical classification framework was built for diagnosing cytomegalovirus status from the catalog of TCR beta chain sequences. TCRdb holds this immuneACCESS table with in-frame rearrangements only. Some clones are missing; in checked studies, unresolved V genes explain under half, and the rest has no known cause. D and trimming were read from the DNA, whereas the V and J calls and clone size are those reported in that table. In this sample the table shows 55,000 to 75,000 clones, about 90% of which occur a single time. The top ten constitute about 3% of the sample.

The receptor's source is a man younger than 30 in good health and CMV-seronegative. In this chain, TRBV28 is recombined with TRBJ2-7, and TRBD2 matches 10 of the central bases. Sequenced sample: PBMCs. The DNA sequence follows: TGTGCCAGCAGTGTCCTAGCGGGAGATCGGGGCGAGCAGTACTTC. Its coded protein is CASSVLAGDRGEQYF.